These T cell receptor beta chains were read from a single sample in a study of T-cell reconstitution after alpha-beta-depleted transplantation in children. Using its own MiXCR run on the PCR reads, TCRdb lists one record per CDR3 protein. Here the sample spans 500,000 to 600,000 distinct CDR3 sequences, 15% to 20% being singletons. Sample: PBMCs from the stem cell graft donor, taken from the stem cell graft. All receptors come from a human donor who donated a stem cell graft to a child with acute lymphoblastic leukemia. Each CDR3 is given with its conserved first and last residue. A D gene is named only where the DNA matches it firmly. A clone size is listed for some rows: how often the clone was seen (once, few, many), or a class if it is expanded.

TGCAGTGCTAGAGACAGCGGGAGCCCTAGCACAGATACGCAGTATTTT,CSARDSGSPSTDTQYF,TRBJ2-3,TRBV20-1,many,TRBD2
TGTGCCAGCAGCCCCCGGATGACGGCCAAAAACATTCAGTACTTC,CASSPRMTAKNIQYF,TRBJ2-4,TRBV11-2,few,-
TGTGCCAGCAGTTACTCTGGGCAGGAGACCCAGTACTTC,CASSYSGQETQYF,TRBJ2-5,TRBV6-5,few,-
TGTGCCAGCAGCCAAAACCACGAGCAGTACTTC,CASSQNHEQYF,TRBJ2-7,TRBV4-2,few,-
TGCAGTGCTAGACAGGCGACAGAAGCCAAAAACATTCAGTACTTC,CSARQATEAKNIQYF,TRBJ2-4,TRBV20-1,-,-
TGTGCCAGCAGTACTCAGGGAGGAGGCTATGAGCAGTTCTTC,CASSTQGGGYEQFF,TRBJ2-1,TRBV6-5,few,-
TGTGCCTGGAGTATGGGGGGAGCCCAGCCCCAGCATTTT,CAWSMGGAQPQHF,TRBJ1-5,TRBV30,-,-
TGCAGTGCTAGTGGGGGGACAGGCGCAACTAATGAAAAACTGTTTTTT,CSASGGTGATNEKLFF,TRBJ1-4,TRBV20-1,-,TRBD1
TGTGCCAGCAGCTTACAGGGGAACACCGGGGAGCTGTTTTTT,CASSLQGNTGELFF,TRBJ2-2,TRBV5-6,many,-
TGTGCCAGCAGCCAAGATGTGGGAGCCGGGCAGTTCTTC,CASSQDVGAGQFF,TRBJ2-1,TRBV4-2,few,-
TGTGCCAGCTCACCACGGAAACTGCCTCGGGACGAGCAGTACTTC,CASSPRKLPRDEQYF,TRBJ2-7,TRBV18,-,-
TGTGCCAGCAGCTCTCGGACAGGAGCGAACACCGGGGAGCTGTTTTTT,CASSSRTGANTGELFF,TRBJ2-2,TRBV7-9,-,TRBD1
TGTGCCAGCAGCCGTGGACAGGTGGTTTCCTACGAGCAGTACTTC,CASSRGQVVSYEQYF,TRBJ2-7,TRBV7-9,few,TRBD1
TGCAGCGTCCCAGGGGGGTACGAGCAGTACTTC,CSVPGGYEQYF,TRBJ2-7,TRBV20-1,-,-
TGCAGCGTTGGAGGGTATACTGAAGCTTTCTTT,CSVGGYTEAFF,TRBJ1-1,TRBV29-1,few,-
TGTGCCAGCAGCGCTGAGGGTGACGGAAACATGAACACTGAAGCTTTCTTT,CASSAEGDGNMNTEAFF,TRBJ1-1,TRBV9,many,-
TGCAGTGCTAGAGACGGGGGATATGAGCAGTTCTTC,CSARDGGYEQFF,TRBJ2-1,TRBV20-1,few,-
TGTGCCAGCAGAAGACAGGGGTACACCGGGGAGCTGTTTTTT,CASRRQGYTGELFF,TRBJ2-2,TRBV6-1,-,TRBD1
TGCGCCAGCAGCTTGGTTCCTGCGGGAGGTGAAAATGAGCAGTTCTTC,CASSLVPAGGENEQFF,TRBJ2-1,TRBV5-1,few,TRBD2
TGTGCCAGCAGCTTATTCGTCGGGACCCCCTACGAGCAGTACTTC,CASSLFVGTPYEQYF,TRBJ2-7,TRBV7-3,-,-
TGTGCCAGCACTAATCTGGGGGCTAACTATGGCTACACCTTC,CASTNLGANYGYTF,TRBJ1-2,TRBV12-3/TRBV12-4,-,-
TGTGCCATCAGTGGGGTAGCGGGAGGAAAAGAGACCCAGTACTTC,CAISGVAGGKETQYF,TRBJ2-5,TRBV10-3,few,TRBD2
TGTGCCAGCAGCGCCTTAGCGGGAGAGGGGTACGAGCAGTACTTC,CASSALAGEGYEQYF,TRBJ2-7,TRBV7-9,-,TRBD2
TGTGCCAGCAGTTGGGGCACCTCTGGGGCCAACGTCCTGACTTTC,CASSWGTSGANVLTF,TRBJ2-6,TRBV6-2/TRBV6-3,few,-
TGTGCCACCATACAGGGCTACGAGCAGTACTTC,CATIQGYEQYF,TRBJ2-7,TRBV7-9,-,-
TGCAGTGCTAGAAACGACTGGACTAGCGGGAGTAGTAATGAGCAGTTCTTC,CSARNDWTSGSSNEQFF,TRBJ2-1,TRBV20-1,few,TRBD2
TGTGCCAGCAGTTCTAGGGCCATCCAGGTCGCCGGCACAGATACGCAGTATTTT,CASSSRAIQVAGTDTQYF,TRBJ2-3,TRBV27,few,-
TGTGCCAGCAGCTTAGGACAGGCGAGTGGGTATTTT,CASSLGQASGYF,TRBJ2-3,TRBV5-6,few,TRBD1
TGTGCCAGCAGTTTTTACGTGAACACTGAAGCTTTCTTT,CASSFYVNTEAFF,TRBJ1-1,TRBV12-3/TRBV12-4,-,-